Described below is a single T cell receptor beta chain sequence and its context. The antigen remains unidentified. Using immunoSEQ multiplex PCR, the repertoire was profiled, and TCRdb retains in-frame clones only, with some absent. There are 55,000 to 70,000 clones in the sample; 80% to 95% occur only once, and approximately 8% lies in the top ten. The data belong to a study of OX40 agonist ivuxolimab in advanced cancers. In the study overall: Dose-escalation patients had hepatocellular carcinoma, melanoma, renal cell or head and neck cancer. Participants could have had prior anti-PD-1, anti-PD-L1 or anti-CTLA-4 therapy, and less than 45% had some. Of mixed ages from about 20 to 80 and averaging roughly 66 years, the group was 65% to 85% male.

The CDR3 sequence is 14 residues long. Germline CDR1 LNHDA, CDR2 SQIVND (reference sequence). Trimming stripped 7 bases from V and 10 bases from J, with 20 bases between. Notes on the study in general: Some nonresponders likewise displayed low normalized T-cell clonal expansion.

The TCR was taken from an adult with an advanced solid tumor such as melanoma, head and neck, liver or kidney cancer. The rearrangement links TRBV19 to TRBJ2-1; D not resolved. Sequenced material: CD4+ or CD8+ T cells sorted from blood, taken in a trial of the OX40 agonist ivuxolimab. The CDR3 region has the DNA TGTGCCAGTACCCCAAGGAACTCTCGGCCCGAGCAGTTCTTC. Amino acids: CASTPRNSRPEQFF.